This T cell receptor beta chain originates from a study of graft-versus-host responses after intestinal transplantation. Study-level results: The marrow of recipients harbored GvH clones, and ileum or blood showed some of them first.

V lost 5 bases and J lost 1, with 16 bases in between. The germline gives CDR1 SGHDT, CDR2 YYEEEE. There are 15 residues in the CDR3. As regards this clone: Its antigen is not known.

TCRdb's copy holds only in-frame clones and misses some; the assay was immunoSEQ multiplex PCR. The sample has more than 40,000 clones, around 95% seen once. The material sequenced was unstimulated CD8+ T cells sorted from spleen or lymph node cells, taken before transplant. The chain recombines TRBV5-6 with TRBJ2-7, with D perhaps matching TRBD1 (6 bases). The receptor's source is a human donor who was the organ donor for an intestinal transplant. CDR3 residues: CASSWGRGFSYEQYF. In nucleotides, the CDR3 is TGTGCCAGCAGTTGGGGCAGGGGCTTTTCCTACGAGCAGTACTTC.